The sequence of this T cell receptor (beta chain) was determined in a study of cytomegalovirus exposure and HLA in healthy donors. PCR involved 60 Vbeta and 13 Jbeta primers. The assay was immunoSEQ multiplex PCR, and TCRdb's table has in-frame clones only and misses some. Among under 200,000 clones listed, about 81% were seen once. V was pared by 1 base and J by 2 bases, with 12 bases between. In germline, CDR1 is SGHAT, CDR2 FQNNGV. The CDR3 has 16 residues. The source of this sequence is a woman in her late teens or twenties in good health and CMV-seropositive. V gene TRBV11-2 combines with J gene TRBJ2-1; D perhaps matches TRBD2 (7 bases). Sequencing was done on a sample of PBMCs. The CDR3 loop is CASSLGGGGAYNEQFF. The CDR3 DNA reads TGTGCCAGCAGCTTAGGAGGAGGGGGGGCCTACAATGAGCAGTTCTTC.